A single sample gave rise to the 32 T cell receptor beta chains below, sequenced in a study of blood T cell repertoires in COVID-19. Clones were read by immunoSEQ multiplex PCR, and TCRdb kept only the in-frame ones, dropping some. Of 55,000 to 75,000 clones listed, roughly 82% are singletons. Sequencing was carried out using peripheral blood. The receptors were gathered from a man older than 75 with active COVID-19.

The CDR3 DNA follows: TGTGCCAGCAGTTACTCGACGGGGGAGTACCAAGAGACCCAGTACTTC. It yields the protein CASSYSTGEYQETQYF. The V and J genes are TRBV6-5 and TRBJ2-5; a possible D gene is TRBD2 (6 bases). The germline V gene has CDR1 MNHEY and CDR2 SVGAGI. V lost 0 bases and J 0 bases, leaving 11 bases between the germline ends. The CDR3 runs to 16 residues.

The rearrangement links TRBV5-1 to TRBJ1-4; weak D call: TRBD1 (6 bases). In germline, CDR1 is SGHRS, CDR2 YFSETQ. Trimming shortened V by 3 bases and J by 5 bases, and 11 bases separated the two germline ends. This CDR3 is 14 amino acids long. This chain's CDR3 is CASSSTGQNEKLFF. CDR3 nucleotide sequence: TGCGCCAGCAGCTCGACAGGCCAGAATGAAAAACTGTTTTTT.

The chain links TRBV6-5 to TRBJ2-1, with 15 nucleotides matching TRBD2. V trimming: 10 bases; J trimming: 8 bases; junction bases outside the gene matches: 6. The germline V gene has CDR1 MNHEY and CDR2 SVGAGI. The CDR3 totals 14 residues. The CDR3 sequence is CATRTSGRAHEQFF. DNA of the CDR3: TGTGCCACACGGACTAGCGGGAGGGCACATGAGCAGTTCTTC.

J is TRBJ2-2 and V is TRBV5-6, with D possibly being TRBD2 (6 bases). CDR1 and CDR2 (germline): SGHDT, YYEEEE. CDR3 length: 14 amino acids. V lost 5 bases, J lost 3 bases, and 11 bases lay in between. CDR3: CASSKRVDTGELFF. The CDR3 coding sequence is TGTGCCAGCAGTAAGCGGGTCGACACCGGGGAGCTGTTTTTT. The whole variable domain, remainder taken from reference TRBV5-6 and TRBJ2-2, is DAGVTQSPTHLIKTRGQQVTLRCSPKSGHDTVSWYQQALGQGPQFIFQYYEEEERQRGNFPDRFSGHQFPNYSSELNVNALLLGDSALYLCASSKRVDTGELFFGEGSRLTVL.

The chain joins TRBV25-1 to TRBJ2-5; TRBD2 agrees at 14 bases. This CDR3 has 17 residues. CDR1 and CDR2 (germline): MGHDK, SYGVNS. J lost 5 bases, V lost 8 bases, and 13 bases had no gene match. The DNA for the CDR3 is TGTGCCAGCGTAGGGGGACTAGCGGGAGTGGTTTTGGAGACCCAGTACTTC. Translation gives CASVGGLAGVVLETQYF.

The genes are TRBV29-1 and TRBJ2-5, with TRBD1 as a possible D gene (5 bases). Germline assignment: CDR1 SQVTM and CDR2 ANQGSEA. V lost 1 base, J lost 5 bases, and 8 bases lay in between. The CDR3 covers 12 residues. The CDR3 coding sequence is TGCAGCGTTGAAGGGGGCGGCGAGACCCAGTACTTC. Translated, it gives CSVEGGGETQYF.

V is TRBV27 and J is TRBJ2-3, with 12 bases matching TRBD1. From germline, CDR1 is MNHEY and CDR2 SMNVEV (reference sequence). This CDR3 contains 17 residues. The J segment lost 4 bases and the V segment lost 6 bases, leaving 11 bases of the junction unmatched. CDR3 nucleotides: TGTGCCAGCAGCCTCTTTCAGGGGACAGGGGGCCCAGATACGCAGTATTTT. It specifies CASSLFQGTGGPDTQYF.

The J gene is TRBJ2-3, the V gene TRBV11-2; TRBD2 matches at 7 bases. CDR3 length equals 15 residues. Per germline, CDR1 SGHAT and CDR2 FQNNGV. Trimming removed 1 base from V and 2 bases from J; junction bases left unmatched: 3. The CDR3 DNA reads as TGTGCCAGCAGCTTAGTAGCGGGTTTCACAGATACGCAGTATTTT. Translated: CASSLVAGFTDTQYF.

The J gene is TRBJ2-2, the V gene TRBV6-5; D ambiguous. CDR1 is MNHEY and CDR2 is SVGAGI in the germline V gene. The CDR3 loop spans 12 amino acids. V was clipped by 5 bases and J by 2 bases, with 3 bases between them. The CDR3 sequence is CASSQNTGELFF. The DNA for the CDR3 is TGTGCCAGCAGTCAAAACACCGGGGAGCTGTTTTTT.

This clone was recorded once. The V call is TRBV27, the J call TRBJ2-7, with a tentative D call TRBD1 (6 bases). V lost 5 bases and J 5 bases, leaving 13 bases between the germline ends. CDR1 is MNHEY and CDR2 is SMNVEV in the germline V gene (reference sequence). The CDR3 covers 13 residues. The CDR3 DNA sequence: TGTGCCAGCAGTAAATCGGACAGAAACGAGCAGTACTTC. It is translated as CASSKSDRNEQYF.

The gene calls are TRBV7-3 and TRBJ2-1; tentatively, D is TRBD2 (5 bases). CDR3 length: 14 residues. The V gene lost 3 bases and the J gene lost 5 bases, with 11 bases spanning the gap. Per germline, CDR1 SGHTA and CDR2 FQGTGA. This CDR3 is CASSFQRSDNEQFF. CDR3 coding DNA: TGTGCCAGCAGCTTTCAGCGGAGCGACAATGAGCAGTTCTTC.

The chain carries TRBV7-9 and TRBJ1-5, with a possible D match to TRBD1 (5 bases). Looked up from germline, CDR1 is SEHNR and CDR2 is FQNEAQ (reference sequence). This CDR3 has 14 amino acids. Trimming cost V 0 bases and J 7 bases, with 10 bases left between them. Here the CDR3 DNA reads TGTGCCAGCAGCTTAGCGGGGTGGGGCCAGCCCCAGCATTTT. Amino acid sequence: CASSLAGWGQPQHF. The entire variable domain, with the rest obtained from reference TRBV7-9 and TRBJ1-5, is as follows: DTGVSQNPRHKITKRGQNVTFRCDPISEHNRLYWYRQTLGQGPEFLTYFQNEAQLEKSRLLSDRFSAERPKGSFSTLEIQRTEQGDSAMYLCASSLAGWGQPQHFGDGTRLSIL.

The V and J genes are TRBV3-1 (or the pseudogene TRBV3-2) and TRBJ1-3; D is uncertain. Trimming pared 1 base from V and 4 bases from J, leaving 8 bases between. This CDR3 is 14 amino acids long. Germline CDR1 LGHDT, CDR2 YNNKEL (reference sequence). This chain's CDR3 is CASSQVLSGNTIYF. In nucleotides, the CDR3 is TGTGCCAGCAGCCAAGTTTTATCGGGAAACACCATATATTTT.

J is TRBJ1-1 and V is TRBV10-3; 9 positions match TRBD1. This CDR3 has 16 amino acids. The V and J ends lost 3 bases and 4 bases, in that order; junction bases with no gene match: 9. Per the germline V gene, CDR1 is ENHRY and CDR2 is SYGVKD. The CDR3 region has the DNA TGTGCCATCAGTGACTACGGGACAGGGAGGTTCACTGAAGCTTTCTTT. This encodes CAISDYGTGRFTEAFF.

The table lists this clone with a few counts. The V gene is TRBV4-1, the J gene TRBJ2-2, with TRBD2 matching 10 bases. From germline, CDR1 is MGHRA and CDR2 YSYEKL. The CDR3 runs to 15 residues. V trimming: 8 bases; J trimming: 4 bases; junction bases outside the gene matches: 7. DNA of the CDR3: TGCGCCAGCGGCGAGCGGGGGGGCCGCACCGGGGAGCTGTTTTTT. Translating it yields CASGERGGRTGELFF.

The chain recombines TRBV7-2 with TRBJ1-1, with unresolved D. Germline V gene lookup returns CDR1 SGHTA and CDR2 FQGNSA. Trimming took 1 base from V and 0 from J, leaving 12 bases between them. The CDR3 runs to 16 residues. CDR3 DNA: TGTGCCAGCAGCTTAGGGAGTACGGGAATGAACACTGAAGCTTTCTTT. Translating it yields CASSLGSTGMNTEAFF.

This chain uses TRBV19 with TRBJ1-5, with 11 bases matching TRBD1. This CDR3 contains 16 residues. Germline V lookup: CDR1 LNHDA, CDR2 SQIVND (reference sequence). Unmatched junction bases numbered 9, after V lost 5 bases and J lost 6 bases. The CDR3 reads CASSPGGQGDLQPQHF. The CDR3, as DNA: TGTGCCAGTAGTCCAGGGGGACAGGGGGACCTTCAGCCCCAGCATTTT. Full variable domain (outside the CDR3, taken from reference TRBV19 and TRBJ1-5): DGGITQSPKYLFRKEGQNVTLSCEQNLNHDAMYWYRQDPGQGLRLIYYSQIVNDFQKGDIAEGYSVSREKKESFPLTVTSAQKNPTAFYLCASSPGGQGDLQPQHFGDGTRLSIL.

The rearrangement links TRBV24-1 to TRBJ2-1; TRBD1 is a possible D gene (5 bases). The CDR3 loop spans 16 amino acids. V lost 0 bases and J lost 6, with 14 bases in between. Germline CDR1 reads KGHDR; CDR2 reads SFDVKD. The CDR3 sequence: CATSDLQAGHLNEQFF. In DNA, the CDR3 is TGTGCCACCAGTGATTTGCAAGCAGGGCACCTCAATGAGCAGTTCTTC.

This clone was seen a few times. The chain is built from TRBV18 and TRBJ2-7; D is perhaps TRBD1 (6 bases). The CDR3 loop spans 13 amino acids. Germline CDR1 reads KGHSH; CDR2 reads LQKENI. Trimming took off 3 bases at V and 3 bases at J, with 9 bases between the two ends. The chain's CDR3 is CASSPGTRYEQYF. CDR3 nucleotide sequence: TGTGCCAGCTCACCTGGGACACGCTACGAGCAGTACTTC.

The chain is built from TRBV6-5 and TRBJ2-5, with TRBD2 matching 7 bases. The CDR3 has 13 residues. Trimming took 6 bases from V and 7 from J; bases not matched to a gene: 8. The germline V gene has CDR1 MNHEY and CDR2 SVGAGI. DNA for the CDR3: TGTGCCAGCAGCCTACCCGGGGAGGGGACCCAGTACTTC. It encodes CASSLPGEGTQYF.

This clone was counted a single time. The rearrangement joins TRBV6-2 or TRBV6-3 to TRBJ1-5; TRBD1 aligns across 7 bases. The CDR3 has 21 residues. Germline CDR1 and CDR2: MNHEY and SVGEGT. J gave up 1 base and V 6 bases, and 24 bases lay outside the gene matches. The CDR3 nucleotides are TGTGCCAGCAGCCCTAGGTCAGGGGTCACAGGGGTCTTTATCAGCAATCAGCCCCAGCATTTT. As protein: CASSPRSGVTGVFISNQPQHF.

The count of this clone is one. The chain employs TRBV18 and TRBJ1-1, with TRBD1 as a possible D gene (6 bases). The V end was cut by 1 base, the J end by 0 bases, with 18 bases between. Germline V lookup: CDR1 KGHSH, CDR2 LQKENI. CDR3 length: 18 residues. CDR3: CASSPLGTRTTMNTEAFF. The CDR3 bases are TGTGCCAGCTCACCACTGGGGACACGCACTACAATGAACACTGAAGCTTTCTTT. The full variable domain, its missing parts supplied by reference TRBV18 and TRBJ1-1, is NAGVMQNPRHLVRRRGQEARLRCSPMKGHSHVYWYRQLPEEGLKFMVYLQKENIIDESGMPKERFSAEFPKEGPSILRIQQVVRGDSAAYFCASSPLGTRTTMNTEAFFGQGTRLTVV.

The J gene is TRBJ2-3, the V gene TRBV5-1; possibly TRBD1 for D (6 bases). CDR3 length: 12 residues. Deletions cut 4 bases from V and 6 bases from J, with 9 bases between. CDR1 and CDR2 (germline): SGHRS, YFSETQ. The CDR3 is CASSETGDTQYF. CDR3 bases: TGCGCCAGCAGCGAAACAGGGGATACGCAGTATTTT.

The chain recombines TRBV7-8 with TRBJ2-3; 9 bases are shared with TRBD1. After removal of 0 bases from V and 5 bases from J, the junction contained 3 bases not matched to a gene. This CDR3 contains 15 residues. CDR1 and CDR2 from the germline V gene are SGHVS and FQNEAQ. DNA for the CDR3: TGTGCCAGCAGCTTAGCGGACAGGGGAAGAGATACGCAGTATTTT. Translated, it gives CASSLADRGRDTQYF.

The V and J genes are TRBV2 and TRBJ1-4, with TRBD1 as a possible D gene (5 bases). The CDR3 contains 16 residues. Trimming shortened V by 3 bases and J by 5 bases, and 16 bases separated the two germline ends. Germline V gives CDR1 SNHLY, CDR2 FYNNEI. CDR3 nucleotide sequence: TGTGCCAGCAGTGACATTCGGCAGGGTGTCAATGAAAAACTGTTTTTT. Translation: CASSDIRQGVNEKLFF.

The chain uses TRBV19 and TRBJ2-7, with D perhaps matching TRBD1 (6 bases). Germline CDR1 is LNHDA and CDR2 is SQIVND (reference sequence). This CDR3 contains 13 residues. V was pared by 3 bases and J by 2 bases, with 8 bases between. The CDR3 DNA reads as TGTGCCAGTAGTATGGGGGCCCCCTACGAGCAGTACTTC. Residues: CASSMGAPYEQYF.

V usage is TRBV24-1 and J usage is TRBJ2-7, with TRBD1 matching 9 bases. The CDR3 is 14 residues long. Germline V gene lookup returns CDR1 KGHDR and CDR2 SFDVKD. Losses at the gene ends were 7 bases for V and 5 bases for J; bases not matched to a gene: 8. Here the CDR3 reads CATRGGDRVDEQYF. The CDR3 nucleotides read TGTGCCACCAGGGGGGGGGACAGGGTCGACGAGCAGTACTTC.

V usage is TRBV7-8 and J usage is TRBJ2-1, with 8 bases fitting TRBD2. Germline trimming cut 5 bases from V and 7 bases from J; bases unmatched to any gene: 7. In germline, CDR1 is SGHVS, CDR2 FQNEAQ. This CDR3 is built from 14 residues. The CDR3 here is CASSPPGGGNEQFF. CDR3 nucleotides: TGTGCCAGCAGCCCCCCGGGGGGGGGAAATGAGCAGTTCTTC.

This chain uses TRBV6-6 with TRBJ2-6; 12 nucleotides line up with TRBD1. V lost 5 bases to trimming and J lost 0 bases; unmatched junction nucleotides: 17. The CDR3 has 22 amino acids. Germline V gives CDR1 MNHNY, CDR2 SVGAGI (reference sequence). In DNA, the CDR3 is TGTGCCAGCAGTCAACCCTCCGGGACAGGGGGCACCGACCGCTCTGGGGCCAACGTCCTGACTTTC. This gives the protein CASSQPSGTGGTDRSGANVLTF.

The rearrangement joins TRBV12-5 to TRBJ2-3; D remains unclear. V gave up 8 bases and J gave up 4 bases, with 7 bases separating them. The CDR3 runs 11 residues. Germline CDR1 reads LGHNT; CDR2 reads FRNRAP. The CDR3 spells CASSIADTQYF. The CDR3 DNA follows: TGTGCTAGTAGTATAGCAGATACGCAGTATTTT. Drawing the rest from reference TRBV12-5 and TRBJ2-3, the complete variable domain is DARVTQTPRHKVTEMGQEVTMRCQPILGHNTVFWYRQTMMQGLELLAYFRNRAPLDDSGMPKDRFSAEMPDATLATLKIQPSEPRDSAVYFCASSIADTQYFGPGTRLTVL.

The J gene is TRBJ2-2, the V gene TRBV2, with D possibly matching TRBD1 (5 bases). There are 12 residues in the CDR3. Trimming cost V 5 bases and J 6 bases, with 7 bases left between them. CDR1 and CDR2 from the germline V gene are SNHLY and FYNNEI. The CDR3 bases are TGTGCCAGCAGTAAACAGGCCGGGGAGCTGTTTTTT. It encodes CASSKQAGELFF. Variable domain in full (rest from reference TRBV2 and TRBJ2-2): EPEVTQTPSHQVTQMGQEVILRCVPISNHLYFYWYRQILGQKVEFLVSFYNNEISEKSEIFDDQFSVERPDGSNFTLKIRSTKLEDSAMYFCASSKQAGELFFGEGSRLTVL.

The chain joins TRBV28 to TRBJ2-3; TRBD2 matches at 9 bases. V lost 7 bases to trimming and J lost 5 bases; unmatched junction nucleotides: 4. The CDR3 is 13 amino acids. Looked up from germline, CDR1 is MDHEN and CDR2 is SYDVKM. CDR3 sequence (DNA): TGTGCCAGCAATAGCGGGAGTTTAGATACGCAGTATTTT. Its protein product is CASNSGSLDTQYF.